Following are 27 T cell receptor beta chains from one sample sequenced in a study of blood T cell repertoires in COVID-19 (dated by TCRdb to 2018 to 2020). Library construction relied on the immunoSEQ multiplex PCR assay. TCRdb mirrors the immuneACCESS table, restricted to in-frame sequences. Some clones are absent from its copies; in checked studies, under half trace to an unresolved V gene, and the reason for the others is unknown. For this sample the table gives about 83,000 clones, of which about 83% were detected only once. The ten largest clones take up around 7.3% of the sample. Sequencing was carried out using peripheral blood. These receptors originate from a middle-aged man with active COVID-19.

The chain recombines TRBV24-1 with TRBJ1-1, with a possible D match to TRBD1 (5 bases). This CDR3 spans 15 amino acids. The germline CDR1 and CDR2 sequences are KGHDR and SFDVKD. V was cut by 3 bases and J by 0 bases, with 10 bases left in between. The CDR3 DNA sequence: TGTGCCACCAGTGATGGGGCAGCCATGAACACTGAAGCTTTCTTT. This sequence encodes CATSDGAAMNTEAFF.

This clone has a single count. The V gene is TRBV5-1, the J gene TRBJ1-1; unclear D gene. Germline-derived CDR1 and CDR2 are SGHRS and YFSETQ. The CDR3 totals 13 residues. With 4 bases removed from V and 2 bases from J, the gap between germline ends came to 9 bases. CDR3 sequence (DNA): TGCGCCAGCAGCCCGACAACTAACACTGAAGCTTTCTTT. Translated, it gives CASSPTTNTEAFF. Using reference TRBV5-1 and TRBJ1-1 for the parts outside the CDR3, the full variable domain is KAGVTQTPRYLIKTRGQQVTLSCSPISGHRSVSWYQQTPGQGLQFLFEYFSETQRNKGNFPGRFSGRQFSNSRSEMNVSTLELGDSALYLCASSPTTNTEAFFGQGTRLTVV.

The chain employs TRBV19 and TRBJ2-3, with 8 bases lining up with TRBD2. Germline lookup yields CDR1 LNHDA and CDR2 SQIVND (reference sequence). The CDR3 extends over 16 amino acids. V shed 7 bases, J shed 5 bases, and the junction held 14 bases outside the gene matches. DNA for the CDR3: TGTGCCAGTAAGAGGGTAGCGGGACAAGGGAAAGATACGCAGTATTTT. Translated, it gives CASKRVAGQGKDTQYF.

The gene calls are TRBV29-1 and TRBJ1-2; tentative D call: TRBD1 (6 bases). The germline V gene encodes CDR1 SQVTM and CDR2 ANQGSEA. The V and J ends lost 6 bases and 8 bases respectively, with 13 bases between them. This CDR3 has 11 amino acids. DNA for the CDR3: TGCAGCGTATCAGGGGTGGGAGGCTACACCTTC. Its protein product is CSVSGVGGYTF.

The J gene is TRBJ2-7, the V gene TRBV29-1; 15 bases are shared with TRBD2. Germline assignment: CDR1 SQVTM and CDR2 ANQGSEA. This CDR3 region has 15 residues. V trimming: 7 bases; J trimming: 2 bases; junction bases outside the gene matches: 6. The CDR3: CSALGLAGGPYEQYF. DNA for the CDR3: TGCAGCGCCCTCGGACTAGCGGGAGGGCCCTACGAGCAGTACTTC.

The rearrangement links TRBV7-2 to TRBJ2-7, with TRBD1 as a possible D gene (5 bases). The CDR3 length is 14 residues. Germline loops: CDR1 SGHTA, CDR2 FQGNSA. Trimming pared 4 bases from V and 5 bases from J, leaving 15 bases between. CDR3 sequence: CASSSQGIGDEQYF. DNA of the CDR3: TGTGCCAGCAGCTCCCAGGGAATAGGCGACGAGCAGTACTTC.

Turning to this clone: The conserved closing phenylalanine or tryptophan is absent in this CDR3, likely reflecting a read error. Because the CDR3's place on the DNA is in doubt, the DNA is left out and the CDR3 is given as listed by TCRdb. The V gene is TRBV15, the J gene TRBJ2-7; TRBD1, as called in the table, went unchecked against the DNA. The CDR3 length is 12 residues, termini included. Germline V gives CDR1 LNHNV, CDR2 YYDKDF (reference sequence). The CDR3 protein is CATRNMGTGVPS.

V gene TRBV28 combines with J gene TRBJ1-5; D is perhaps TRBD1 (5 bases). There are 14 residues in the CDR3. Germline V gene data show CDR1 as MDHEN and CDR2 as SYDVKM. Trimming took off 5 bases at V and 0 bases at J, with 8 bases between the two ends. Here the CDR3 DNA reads TGTGCCAGCAGTCGACAGTTTAGCAATCAGCCCCAGCATTTT. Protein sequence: CASSRQFSNQPQHF.

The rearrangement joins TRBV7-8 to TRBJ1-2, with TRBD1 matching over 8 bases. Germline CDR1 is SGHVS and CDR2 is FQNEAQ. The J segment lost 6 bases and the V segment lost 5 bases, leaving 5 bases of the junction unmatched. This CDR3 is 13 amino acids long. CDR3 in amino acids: CASSPDRVDGYTF. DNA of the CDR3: TGTGCCAGCAGCCCGGACAGGGTAGATGGCTACACCTTC.

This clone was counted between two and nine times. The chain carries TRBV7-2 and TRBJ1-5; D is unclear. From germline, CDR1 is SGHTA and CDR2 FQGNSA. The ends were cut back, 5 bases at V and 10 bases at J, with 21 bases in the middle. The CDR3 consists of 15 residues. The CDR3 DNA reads TGTGCCAGCAGCCCAACACCCCGGGAGTCAAATCCCCAGCATTTT. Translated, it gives CASSPTPRESNPQHF.

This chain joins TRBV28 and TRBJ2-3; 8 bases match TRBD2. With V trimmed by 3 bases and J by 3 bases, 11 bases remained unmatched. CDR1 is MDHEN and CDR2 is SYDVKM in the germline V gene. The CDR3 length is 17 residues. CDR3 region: CASSFRRAGAGTDTQYF. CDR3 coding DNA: TGTGCCAGCAGTTTTAGACGAGCGGGAGCAGGGACAGATACGCAGTATTTT. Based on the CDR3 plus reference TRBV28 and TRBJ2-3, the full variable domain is DVKVTQSSRYLVKRTGEKVFLECVQDMDHENMFWYRQDPGLGLRLIYFSYDVKMKEKGDIPEGYSVSREKKERFSLILESASTNQTSMYLCASSFRRAGAGTDTQYFGPGTRLTVL.

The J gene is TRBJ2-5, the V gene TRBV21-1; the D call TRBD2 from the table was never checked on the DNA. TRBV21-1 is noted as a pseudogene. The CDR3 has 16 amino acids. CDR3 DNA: TGTGCCAGCAGCAAAAAGGCGCGGGGAGCCCAAGAGACCCAGTACTTC. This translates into CASSKKARGAQETQYF.

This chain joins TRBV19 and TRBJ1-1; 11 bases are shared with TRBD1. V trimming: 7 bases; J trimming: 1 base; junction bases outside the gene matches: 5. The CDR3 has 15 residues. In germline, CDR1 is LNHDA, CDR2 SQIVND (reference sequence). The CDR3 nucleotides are TGTGCCAGTACCGGACAGGGGGCTCAGAACACTGAAGCTTTCTTT. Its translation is CASTGQGAQNTEAFF.

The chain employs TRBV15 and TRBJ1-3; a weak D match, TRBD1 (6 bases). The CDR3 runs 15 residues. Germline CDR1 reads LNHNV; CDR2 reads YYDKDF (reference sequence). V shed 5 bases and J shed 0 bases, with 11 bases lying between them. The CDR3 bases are TGTGCCACCAGCGACAGGTTAACCTCTGGAAACACCATATATTTT. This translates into CATSDRLTSGNTIYF.

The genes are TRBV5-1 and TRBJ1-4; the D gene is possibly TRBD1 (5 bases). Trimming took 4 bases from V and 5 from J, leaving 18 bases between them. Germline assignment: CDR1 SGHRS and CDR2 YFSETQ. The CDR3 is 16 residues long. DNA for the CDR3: TGCGCCAGCAGCCCGCTGAATAAGGGGCTAAATGAAAAACTGTTTTTT. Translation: CASSPLNKGLNEKLFF.

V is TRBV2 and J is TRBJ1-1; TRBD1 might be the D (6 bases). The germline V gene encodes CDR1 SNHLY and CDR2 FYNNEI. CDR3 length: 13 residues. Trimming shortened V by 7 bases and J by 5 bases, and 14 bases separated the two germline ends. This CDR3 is CASKGGEGTEAFF. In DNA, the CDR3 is TGTGCCAGCAAGGGGGGGGAGGGTACTGAAGCTTTCTTT.

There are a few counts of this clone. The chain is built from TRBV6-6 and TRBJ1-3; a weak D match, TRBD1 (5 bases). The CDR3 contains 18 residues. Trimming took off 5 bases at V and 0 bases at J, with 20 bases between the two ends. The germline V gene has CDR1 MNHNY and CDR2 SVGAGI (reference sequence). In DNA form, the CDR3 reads TGTGCCAGCAGTCCCTCAGGGATCCTGACCATCTCTGGAAACACCATATATTTT. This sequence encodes CASSPSGILTISGNTIYF.

The CDR3 protein is CATSASVTGVHGYTF. For the CDR3, the DNA is TGTGCCACCAGTGCCTCAGTGACAGGGGTACATGGCTACACCTTC. The rearrangement uses TRBV24-1 and TRBJ1-2; 8 bases fit TRBD1. CDR1 and CDR2 from the germline V gene are KGHDR and SFDVKD. The CDR3 is 15 amino acids. J was trimmed by 6 bases and V by 5 bases; bases with no gene match: 10.

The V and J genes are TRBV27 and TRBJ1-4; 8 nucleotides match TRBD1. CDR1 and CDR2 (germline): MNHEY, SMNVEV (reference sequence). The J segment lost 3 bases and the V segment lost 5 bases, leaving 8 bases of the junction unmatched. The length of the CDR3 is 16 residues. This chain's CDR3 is CASSPTGGGSNEKLFF. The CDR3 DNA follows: TGTGCCAGCAGTCCTACAGGGGGGGGATCTAATGAAAAACTGTTTTTT. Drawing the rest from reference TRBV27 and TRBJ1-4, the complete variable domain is EAQVTQNPRYLITVTGKKLTVTCSQNMNHEYMSWYRQDPGLGLRQIYYSMNVEVTDKGDVPEGYKVSRKEKRNFPLILESPSPNQTSLYFCASSPTGGGSNEKLFFGSGTQLSVL.

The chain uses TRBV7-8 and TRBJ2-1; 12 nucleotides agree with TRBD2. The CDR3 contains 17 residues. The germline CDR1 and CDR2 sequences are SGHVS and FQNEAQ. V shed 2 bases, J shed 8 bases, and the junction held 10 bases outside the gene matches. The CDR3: CASSLRLASGRADEQFF. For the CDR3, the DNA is TGTGCCAGCAGCTTAAGGTTGGCTAGCGGGAGGGCCGATGAGCAGTTCTTC.

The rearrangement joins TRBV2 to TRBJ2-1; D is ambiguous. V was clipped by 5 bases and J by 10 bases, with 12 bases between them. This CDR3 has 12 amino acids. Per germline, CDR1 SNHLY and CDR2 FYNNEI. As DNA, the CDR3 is TGTGCCAGCAGTACTTCAGTGGAGGAGCAGTTCTTC. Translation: CASSTSVEEQFF.

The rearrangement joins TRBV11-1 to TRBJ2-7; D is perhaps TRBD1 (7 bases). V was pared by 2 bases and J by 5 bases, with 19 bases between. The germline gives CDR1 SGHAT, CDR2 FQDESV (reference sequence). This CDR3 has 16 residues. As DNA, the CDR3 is TGTGCCAGCAGCTTACCGCCTCAGGGGGGATACCACGAGCAGTACTTC. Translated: CASSLPPQGGYHEQYF.

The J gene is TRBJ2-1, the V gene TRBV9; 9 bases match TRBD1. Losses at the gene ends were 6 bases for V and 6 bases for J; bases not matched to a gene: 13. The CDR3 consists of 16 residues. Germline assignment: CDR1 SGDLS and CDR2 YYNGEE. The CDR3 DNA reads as TGTGCCAGCAAGCCTCCCGGGACAGGGAGGGGCAATGAGCAGTTCTTC. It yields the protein CASKPPGTGRGNEQFF.

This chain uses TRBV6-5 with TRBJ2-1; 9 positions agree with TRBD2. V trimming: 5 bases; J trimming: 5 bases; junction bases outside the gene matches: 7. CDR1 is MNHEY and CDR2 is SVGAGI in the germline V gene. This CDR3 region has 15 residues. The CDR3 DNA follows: TGTGCCAGCAGTCCTATAGCGGGAGTGGACAATGAGCAGTTCTTC. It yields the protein CASSPIAGVDNEQFF.

The CDR3 reads CASSQDWAVIHF. DNA of the CDR3: TGTGCCAGCAGCCAAGATTGGGCAGTCATCCACTTT. V and J are TRBV4-2 and TRBJ1-6; D gene uncertain. Trimming stripped 0 bases from V and 17 bases from J, with 11 bases between. This CDR3 comprises 12 residues. Germline V gene sequence: CDR1 LGHNA, CDR2 YNFKEQ.

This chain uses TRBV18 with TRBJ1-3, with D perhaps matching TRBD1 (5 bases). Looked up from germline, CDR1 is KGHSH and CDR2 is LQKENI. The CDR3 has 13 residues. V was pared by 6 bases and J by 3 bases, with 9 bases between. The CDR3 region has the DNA TGTGCCAGCTCCACAGGAGATGGAAACACCATATATTTT. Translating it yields CASSTGDGNTIYF.

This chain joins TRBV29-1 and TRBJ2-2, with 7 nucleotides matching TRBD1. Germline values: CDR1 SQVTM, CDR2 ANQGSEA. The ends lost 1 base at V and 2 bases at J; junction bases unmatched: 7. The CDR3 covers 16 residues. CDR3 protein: CSVEVVGTVNTGELFF. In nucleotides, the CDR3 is TGCAGCGTTGAAGTAGTTGGGACAGTTAACACCGGGGAGCTGTTTTTT.